The rows below give T cell receptor beta chains drawn from one sample of a study of shared clonotypes between healthy human individuals. Only in-frame clones appear in the TCRdb table, and some are missing; sequencing was by immunoSEQ multiplex PCR. The data hold 650,000 to 700,000 clones, with 90% observed a single time. Sequenced material: memory CD8+ T cells from PBMCs. The receptors here all came from a man between 18 and 29 years old in good health. Some clones in this sample may be carry-over from other donors' samples. The CDR3 runs from the conserved cysteine through the conserved F or W. Fields, in order: V gene, clone size, J gene, D gene, CDR3 DNA, CDR3 protein. The D gene is left open where the match is weak. Clone size is given for some rows only: seen once, a few or many times, or a class if the clone is expanded.

V: TRBV7-2
size: .
J: TRBJ2-7
D: .
DNA: TGTGCCAGCAGCTTACTCCCCCTCGAGCAGTACTTC
CDR3: CASSLLPLEQYF

V: TRBV9
size: many
J: TRBJ2-2
D: TRBD1
DNA: TGTGCCAGCAGCGTCTCAGGGGGCCGGGCAGGGGAGCTGTTTTTT
CDR3: CASSVSGGRAGELFF

V: TRBV4-1
size: .
J: TRBJ2-1
D: .
DNA: TGCGCCAGCAGCCAAGATCAATCCACGCCGGAACACCCTTACAATGAGCAGTTCTTC
CDR3: CASSQDQSTPEHPYNEQFF

V: TRBV9
size: .
J: TRBJ2-7
D: TRBD2
DNA: TGTGCCAGCTCCGCAGGACTAGTCTCCTACGAGCAGTACTTC
CDR3: CASSAGLVSYEQYF

V: TRBV5-1
size: .
J: TRBJ1-2
D: .
DNA: TGCGCCAGCAGCCCCTCTGTGGGCAGGCTCAACTATGGCTACACCTTC
CDR3: CASSPSVGRLNYGYTF

V: TRBV9
size: .
J: TRBJ2-7
D: TRBD1
DNA: TGTGCCAGCAGCGCCAACTCGGACAGGGGTTCCGAGCAGTACTTC
CDR3: CASSANSDRGSEQYF

V: TRBV19
size: .
J: TRBJ2-7
D: TRBD1
DNA: TGTGCCAGTAGTATTGGAACAGGGGGCTACGAGCAGTACTTC
CDR3: CASSIGTGGYEQYF

V: TRBV9
size: .
J: TRBJ2-7
D: .
DNA: TGTGCCAGCAGCCGATTCGAGGGTTACGAGCAGTACTTC
CDR3: CASSRFEGYEQYF

V: TRBV7-3
size: .
J: TRBJ2-3
D: .
DNA: TGTGCCAGCAGCTTAAGTATAACAGATACGCAGTATTTT
CDR3: CASSLSITDTQYF

V: TRBV7-9
size: .
J: TRBJ2-7
D: .
DNA: TGTGCCAGCAGCGCCACCATTACAGGGTCCCTGTGGTACTTC
CDR3: CASSATITGSLWYF

V: TRBV5-6
size: .
J: TRBJ2-2
D: TRBD1
DNA: TGTGCCAGCAGCTTGGGCAGCAGGGGGCATACCGGGGAGCTGTTTTTT
CDR3: CASSLGSRGHTGELFF

V: TRBV28
size: .
J: TRBJ1-5
D: .
DNA: TGTGCCAGCAGTTTTGGGAGCAATCAGCCCCAGCATTTT
CDR3: CASSFGSNQPQHF

V: TRBV5-6
size: .
J: TRBJ2-7
D: TRBD2
DNA: TGTGCCAGCAGCGCGGGGGGTAGCCTCTACGAGCAGTACTTC
CDR3: CASSAGGSLYEQYF

V: TRBV10-3
size: .
J: TRBJ1-2
D: .
DNA: TGTGCCATCAGTGAATTAGAGAATTACTATGGCTACACCTTC
CDR3: CAISELENYYGYTF

V: TRBV5-1
size: .
J: TRBJ2-2
D: .
DNA: TGCGCCAGCAGCTTGGGGGTACGGGAGCTGTTTTTT
CDR3: CASSLGVRELFF

V: TRBV20-1
size: .
J: TRBJ1-1
D: .
DNA: TGCAAACGGCACGAAAACACTGAAGCTTTCTTT
CDR3: CKRHENTEAFF

V: TRBV7-6
size: .
J: TRBJ2-1
D: .
DNA: TGTGCCAGCAGCTTAATGGGCTTGGGGGTCTCCTACAATGAGCAGTTCTTC
CDR3: CASSLMGLGVSYNEQFF

V: TRBV7-9
size: .
J: TRBJ1-1
D: .
DNA: TGTGCCAGCAGCTTAGAGCCCGGGACGGTGAACACTGAAGCTTTCTTT
CDR3: CASSLEPGTVNTEAFF

V: TRBV4-1
size: .
J: TRBJ2-1
D: .
DNA: TGCGCCAGCAGCCAAGTAGCACCCGGCAATGAGCAGTTCTTC
CDR3: CASSQVAPGNEQFF

V: TRBV5-1
size: few
J: TRBJ1-1
D: TRBD1
DNA: TGCGCCAGCAAGGGGACAGGTATGACTGAAGCTTTCTTT
CDR3: CASKGTGMTEAFF

V: TRBV19
size: many
J: TRBJ1-5
D: .
DNA: TGTGCCAGTACCGTGGGGGTCTGGAATCAGCCCCAGCATTTT
CDR3: CASTVGVWNQPQHF

V: TRBV6-1
size: few
J: TRBJ2-7
D: TRBD2
DNA: TGTGCCAGCAGCCCCTCGGGCCTAGCGGGAGGGGTGGCGTACTTC
CDR3: CASSPSGLAGGVAYF

V: TRBV14
size: .
J: TRBJ2-7
D: .
DNA: TGTGCCAGCAGAGCGGATTCCTACGAGCAGTACTTC
CDR3: CASRADSYEQYF

V: TRBV27
size: .
J: TRBJ1-1
D: .
DNA: TGTGCCAGCAGTTTAGCGGCAGGGCTGTACACTGAAGCTTTCTTT
CDR3: CASSLAAGLYTEAFF

V: TRBV6-1
size: .
J: TRBJ1-4
D: .
DNA: TGTGCCAGCAGTGTTACAGAGAATGAAAAACTGTTTTTT
CDR3: CASSVTENEKLFF

V: TRBV28
size: .
J: TRBJ1-1
D: .
DNA: TGTGCCAGCAGCCGTTCACCGAACACTGAAGCTTTCTTT
CDR3: CASSRSPNTEAFF

V: TRBV28
size: .
J: TRBJ2-7
D: TRBD2
DNA: TGTGCCAGCAGTTCCCCGCGACTAGCGGCATACGAGCAGTACTTC
CDR3: CASSSPRLAAYEQYF

V: TRBV4-3
size: .
J: TRBJ2-7
D: .
DNA: TGCGCCAGCAGCCAAGATATCGGCCTAAGGCGCGAGCAGTACTTC
CDR3: CASSQDIGLRREQYF

V: TRBV27
size: .
J: TRBJ2-1
D: TRBD2
DNA: TGTGCCAGCAGCATAGCGGGAGTCTCCTACAATGAGCAGTTCTTC
CDR3: CASSIAGVSYNEQFF

V: TRBV19
size: .
J: TRBJ1-1
D: .
DNA: TGTGCCAGTAGTATCCCAGGGGAAATAGGCACTGAAGCTTTCTTT
CDR3: CASSIPGEIGTEAFF